Included here is one T cell receptor beta chain sequence, with context. The germline CDR1 and CDR2 sequences are KGHSH and LQKENI. This CDR3 is 15 amino acids long. The source of the sample is a study of OX40 agonist ivuxolimab in advanced cancers. At the level of the study: Dosing consisted of intravenous ivuxolimab at 0.01 to 10 mg/kg every 2 weeks. The group had a mean age of about 65 years, ranged from 23 to 79, and was roughly 80% male.

The method was immunoSEQ multiplex PCR; TCRdb's version includes in-frame clones alone and lacks a portion of them. This sample has about 55,000 clones; around 77% occur once, and the top ten carry roughly 6.5%. The TCR comes from an adult with an advanced solid tumor such as melanoma, head and neck, liver or kidney cancer. The sequenced sample was CD4+ or CD8+ T cells sorted from blood, obtained in a trial of the OX40 agonist ivuxolimab. The chain links TRBV18 to TRBJ2-5; TRBD2 is a possible D gene (6 bases). The J call could be wrong; TRBJ2-7 is a better fit for the DNA end. DNA for the CDR3: TGTGCCAGCTCACCGCGCGGGGTAATAGGCTACGAGCAGTACTTC. Protein sequence: CASSPRGVIGYEQYF.